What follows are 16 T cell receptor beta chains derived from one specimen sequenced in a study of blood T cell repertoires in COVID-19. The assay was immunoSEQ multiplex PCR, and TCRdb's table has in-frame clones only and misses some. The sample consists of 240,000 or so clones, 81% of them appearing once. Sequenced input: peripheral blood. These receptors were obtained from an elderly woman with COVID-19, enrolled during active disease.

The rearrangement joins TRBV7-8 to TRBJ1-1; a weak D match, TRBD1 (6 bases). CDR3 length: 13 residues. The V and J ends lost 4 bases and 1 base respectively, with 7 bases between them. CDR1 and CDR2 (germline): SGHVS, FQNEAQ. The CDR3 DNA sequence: TGTGCCAGCAGCTCGACAGGGAACACTGAAGCTTTCTTT. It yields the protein CASSSTGNTEAFF. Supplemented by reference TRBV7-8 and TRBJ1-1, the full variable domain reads GAGVSQSPRYKVAKRGQDVALRCDPISGHVSLFWYQQALGQGPEFLTYFQNEAQLDKSGLPSDRFFAERPEGSVSTLKIQRTQQEDSAVYLCASSSTGNTEAFFGQGTRLTVV.

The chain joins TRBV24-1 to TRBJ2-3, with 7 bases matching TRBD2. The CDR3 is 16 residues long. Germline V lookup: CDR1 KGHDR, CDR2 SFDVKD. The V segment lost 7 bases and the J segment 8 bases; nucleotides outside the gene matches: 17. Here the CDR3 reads CATSHLSTSSGGTQYF. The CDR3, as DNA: TGTGCCACCAGCCACCTCTCGACTAGCTCTGGCGGTACGCAGTATTTT.

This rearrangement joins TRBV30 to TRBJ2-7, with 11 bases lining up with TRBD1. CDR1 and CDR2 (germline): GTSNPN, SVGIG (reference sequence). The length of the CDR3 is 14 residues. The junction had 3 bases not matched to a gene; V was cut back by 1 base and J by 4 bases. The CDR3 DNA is TGTGCCTGGAGTGCCGGGACAGGGGGATACGAGCAGTACTTC. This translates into CAWSAGTGGYEQYF. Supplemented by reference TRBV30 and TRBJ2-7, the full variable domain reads SQTIHQWPATLVQPVGSPLSLECTVEGTSNPNLYWYRQAAGRGLQLLFYSVGIGQISSEVPQNLSASRPQDRQFILSSKKLLLSDSGFYLCAWSAGTGGYEQYFGPGTRLTVT.

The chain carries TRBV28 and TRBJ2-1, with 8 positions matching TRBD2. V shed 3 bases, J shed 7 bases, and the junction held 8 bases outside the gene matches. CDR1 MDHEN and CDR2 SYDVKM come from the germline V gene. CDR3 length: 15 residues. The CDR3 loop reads CASSFRGLAVNEQFF. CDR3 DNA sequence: TGTGCCAGCAGTTTCCGAGGACTAGCTGTTAATGAGCAGTTCTTC.

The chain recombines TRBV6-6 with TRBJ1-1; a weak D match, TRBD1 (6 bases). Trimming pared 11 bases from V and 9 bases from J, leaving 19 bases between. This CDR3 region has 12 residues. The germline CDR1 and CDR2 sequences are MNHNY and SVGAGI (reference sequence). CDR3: CAAGQLALKAFF. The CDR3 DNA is TGTGCCGCCGGACAGCTGGCCTTGAAAGCTTTCTTT.

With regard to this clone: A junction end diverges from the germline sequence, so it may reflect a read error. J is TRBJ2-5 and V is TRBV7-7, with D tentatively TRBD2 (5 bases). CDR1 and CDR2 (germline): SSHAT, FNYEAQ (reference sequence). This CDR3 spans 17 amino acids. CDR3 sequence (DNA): TGTGCTAGCAGCTTAAGTGTTGGGGTGCCCCGGGGAGAGACCCAGTACTTC. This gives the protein CASSLSVGVPRGETQYF.

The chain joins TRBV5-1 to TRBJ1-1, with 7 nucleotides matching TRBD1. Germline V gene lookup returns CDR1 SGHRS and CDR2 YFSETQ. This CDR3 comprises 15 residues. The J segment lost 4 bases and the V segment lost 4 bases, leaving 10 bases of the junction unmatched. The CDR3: CASSGRQGGITEAFF. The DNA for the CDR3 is TGCGCCAGCAGCGGACGACAGGGAGGAATCACTGAAGCTTTCTTT.

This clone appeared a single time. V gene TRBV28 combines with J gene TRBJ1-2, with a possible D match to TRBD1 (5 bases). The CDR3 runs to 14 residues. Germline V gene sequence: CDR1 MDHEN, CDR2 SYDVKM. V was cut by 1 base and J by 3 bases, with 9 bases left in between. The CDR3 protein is CASSLFGGDYGYTF. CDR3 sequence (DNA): TGTGCCAGCAGTTTATTTGGGGGGGACTATGGCTACACCTTC.

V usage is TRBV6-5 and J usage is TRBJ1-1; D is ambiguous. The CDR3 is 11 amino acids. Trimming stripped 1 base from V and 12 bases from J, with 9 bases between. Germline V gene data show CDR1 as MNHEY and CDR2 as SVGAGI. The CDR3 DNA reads TGTGCCAGCAGTTACTATAAGGAGACTTTCTTT. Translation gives CASSYYKETFF.

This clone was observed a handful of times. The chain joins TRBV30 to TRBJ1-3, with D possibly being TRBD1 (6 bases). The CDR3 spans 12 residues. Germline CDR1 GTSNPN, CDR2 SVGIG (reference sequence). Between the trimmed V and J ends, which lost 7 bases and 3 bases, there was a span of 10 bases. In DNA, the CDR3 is TGTGCCTCGACAGGTAGTGGAAACACCATATATTTT. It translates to CASTGSGNTIYF.

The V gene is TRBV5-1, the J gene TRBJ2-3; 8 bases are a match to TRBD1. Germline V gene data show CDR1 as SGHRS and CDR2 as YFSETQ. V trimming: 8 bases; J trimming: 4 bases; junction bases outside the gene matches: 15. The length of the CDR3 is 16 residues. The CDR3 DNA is TGCGCCAGACCGAACGGACAGGGAAGGGTAGCAGATACGCAGTATTTT. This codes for CARPNGQGRVADTQYF.

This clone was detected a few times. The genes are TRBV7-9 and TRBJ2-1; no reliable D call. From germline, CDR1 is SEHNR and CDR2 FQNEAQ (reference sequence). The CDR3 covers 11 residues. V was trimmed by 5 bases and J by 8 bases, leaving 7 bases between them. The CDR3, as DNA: TGTGCCAGCAGCAATGAGGATGAGCAGTTCTTC. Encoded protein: CASSNEDEQFF.

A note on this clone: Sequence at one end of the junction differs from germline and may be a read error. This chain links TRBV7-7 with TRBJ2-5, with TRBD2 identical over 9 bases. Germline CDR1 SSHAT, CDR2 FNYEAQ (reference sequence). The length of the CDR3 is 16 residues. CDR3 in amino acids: CASSLVAGAGQETQYF. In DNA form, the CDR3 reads TGTGCTAGCAGCTTAGTAGCGGGAGCGGGGCAGGAGACCCAGTACTTC.

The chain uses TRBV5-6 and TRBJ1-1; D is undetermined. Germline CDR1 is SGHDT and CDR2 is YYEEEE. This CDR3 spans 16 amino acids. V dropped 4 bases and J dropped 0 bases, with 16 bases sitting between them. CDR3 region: CASSHSQILLNTEAFF. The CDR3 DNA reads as TGTGCCAGCAGCCATTCACAGATCCTTTTGAACACTGAAGCTTTCTTT.

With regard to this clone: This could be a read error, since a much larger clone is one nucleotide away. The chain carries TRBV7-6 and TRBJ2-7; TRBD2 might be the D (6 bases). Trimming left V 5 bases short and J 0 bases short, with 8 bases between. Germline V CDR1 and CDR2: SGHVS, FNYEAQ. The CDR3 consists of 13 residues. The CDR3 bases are TGTGCCAGCAGCGTGACTAGCTCCTACGAGCAGTACTTC. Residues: CASSVTSSYEQYF.

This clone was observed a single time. CDR3 nucleotide sequence: TGCAGTGCTAGTCGGGCAGGGGTTAAAAACATTCAGTACTTC. It encodes CSASRAGVKNIQYF. The chain recombines TRBV20-1 with TRBJ2-4; D is possibly TRBD1 (6 bases). Germline V CDR1 and CDR2: DFQATT, SNEGSKA (reference sequence). The CDR3 is 14 residues long. Between the trimmed V and J ends, which lost 3 bases and 4 bases, there was a span of 13 bases.